A selection of T cell receptor beta chains follows, all from one sample in a study of cytomegalovirus exposure and HLA in healthy donors. TCRdb keeps only in-frame clones here, not all; method: immunoSEQ multiplex PCR. Of some 170,000 clones in the sample, almost 80% are singletons; the top ten hold over 0.95%. Sequenced sample: PBMCs. These receptors all come from a woman aged 50 to 60 in good health and CMV-seronegative. Both conserved end residues are trimmed from each CDR3. The order of the fields is V gene, J gene, CDR3 protein.

V: TRBV28; J: TRBJ1-2; CDR3: ASSFDKNYGYT
V: TRBV27; J: TRBJ1-1; CDR3: ASSLKGVRPEAF
V: TRBV6-5; J: TRBJ1-1; CDR3: ASQGAFTEAF
V: TRBV10-3; J: TRBJ1-2; CDR3: AISPTDSVYGYT
V: TRBV20-1; J: TRBJ1-1; CDR3: SAGTAAEAF
V: TRBV10-1; J: TRBJ2-6; CDR3: ASSESSVGANVLT
V: TRBV5-5; J: TRBJ1-2; CDR3: ASSPNGRGNNYGYT
V: TRBV9; J: TRBJ2-7; CDR3: ASSVKGADTNEQY
V: TRBV19; J: TRBJ1-1; CDR3: ASSILATGGKTEAF
V: TRBV7-2; J: TRBJ2-3; CDR3: ASSLRGSTDTQY
V: TRBV28; J: TRBJ2-1; CDR3: ASQRDFGPYNEQF
V: TRBV2; J: TRBJ2-3; CDR3: ASSEELNTDTQY
V: TRBV7-8; J: TRBJ2-7; CDR3: ASSSEDRASYEQY
V: TRBV4-1; J: TRBJ2-1; CDR3: ASSRALGGSAYNEQF
V: TRBV7-2; J: TRBJ2-7; CDR3: ASSRGLAGAGEQY
V: TRBV6-4; J: TRBJ2-3; CDR3: ASSAGGDTDTQY
V: TRBV29-1; J: TRBJ1-2; CDR3: SVEGIQGVVNYGYT
V: TRBV6-6; J: TRBJ1-2; CDR3: ASSRGADYGYT
V: TRBV2; J: TRBJ1-4; CDR3: ASKMKTGGNEKLF
V: TRBV5-1; J: TRBJ2-2; CDR3: ASSSIQGFAGELF
V: TRBV4-3; J: TRBJ2-3; CDR3: ASSQGAGGGTQY
V: TRBV5-1; J: TRBJ2-3; CDR3: ASSLAAGGQADTQY
V: TRBV4-2; J: TRBJ1-1; CDR3: ASSQDRARGTEAF
V: TRBV19; J: TRBJ2-5; CDR3: ASSFPGKGETQY
V: TRBV5-4; J: TRBJ1-2; CDR3: ASSPTRDRANYGYT
V: TRBV6-6; J: TRBJ2-7; CDR3: ASSYGATDSYEQY
V: TRBV19; J: TRBJ2-5; CDR3: ASSIRWEATGETQY
V: TRBV4-1; J: TRBJ2-1; CDR3: ASSRTPGLAGVPTYNEQF
V: TRBV6-5; J: NA; CDR3: ASRQTGVRDYEQY
V: TRBV7-8; J: TRBJ2-1; CDR3: ASSLYRDSYNEQF
V: TRBV14; J: TRBJ2-1; CDR3: ASSRGTSLRNEQF
V: TRBV18; J: TRBJ2-2; CDR3: ASSPRGQAPITGELF
V: TRBV19; J: TRBJ2-1; CDR3: ASSPRWGLAGGLDEQF
V: TRBV5-1; J: TRBJ2-2; CDR3: ASSPGGGELF
V: TRBV10-2; J: TRBJ2-6; CDR3: ASRETLTQLFNSGANVLT
V: TRBV7-6; J: TRBJ2-7; CDR3: ASSRGRGTYEQY
V: TRBV7-9; J: TRBJ2-7; CDR3: ASSNPLRTGGSYEQY
V: TRBV11-3; J: TRBJ2-3; CDR3: ASSLDGGRTDTQY
V: TRBV5-1; J: TRBJ1-1; CDR3: ASSLGGGPRTEAF
V: TRBV19; J: TRBJ1-1; CDR3: ASSIVSRQTNTEAF
V: TRBV6-1; J: TRBJ1-1; CDR3: ASSRQMGGGTEAF